The present TCR beta chain was sequenced within a study of T cells after yellow fever vaccination. The CDR3 sequence is 15 residues long. Trimming took off 1 base at V and 3 bases at J, with 10 bases between the two ends. CDR1 SEHNR and CDR2 FQNEAQ come from the germline V gene (reference sequence). Template switching with 5'RACE generated the TCR cDNA and added a universal primer site and UMIs. TCRdb itself ran the 5' RACE reads through MiXCR, one entry per CDR3 protein. The table lists a few hundred thousand distinct CDR3 sequences, around 12% of them singletons. The specimen was CD4+ T cells sorted from PBMCs, collected 15 days after the yellow fever booster vaccination. This receptor was taken from a man aged 18-30 years who received the YFV17D yellow fever vaccine. The gene calls are TRBV7-9 and TRBJ2-1; possible D gene TRBD2, 5 bases. Written as DNA, the CDR3 is TGTGCCAGCAGCTTAGGGAGGACTCTCTACAATGAGCAGTTCTTC. It translates to CASSLGRTLYNEQFF.